A single sample is the source of the 3 T cell receptor beta chains below, sequenced in a study of blood T cell repertoires in COVID-19. Using immunoSEQ multiplex PCR, the repertoire was profiled, and TCRdb retains in-frame clones only, with some absent. The data contain fewer than 250,000 clones, approximately 79% of them singletons. Sequencing used peripheral blood. The source of these receptors is a woman aged 50 to 60 with acute or convalescent COVID-19.

The V gene is TRBV6-2 or TRBV6-3, the J gene TRBJ2-3; no clear D gene. Per the germline V gene, CDR1 is MNHEY and CDR2 is SVGEGT. This CDR3 contains 13 residues. Trimming removed 2 bases at V and 6 bases at J, with 9 bases between. CDR3 sequence reads: CASSYPPRDTQYF. CDR3 DNA sequence: TGTGCCAGCAGTTACCCCCCCAGGGATACGCAGTATTTT.

The gene calls are TRBV5-1 and TRBJ2-3; 9 nucleotides match TRBD2. V gave up 0 bases and J gave up 5 bases; unmatched junction bases: 4. Germline lookup yields CDR1 SGHRS and CDR2 YFSETQ. This CDR3 spans 15 amino acids. CDR3 coding DNA: TGCGCCAGCAGCTTGGCAGCGGGGGGACAAGATACGCAGTATTTT. It is translated as CASSLAAGGQDTQYF.

Concerning this clone itself: A read error may account for a junction end that differs from germline. The chain joins TRBV7-7 to TRBJ2-1; 11 bases align to TRBD2. The CDR3 extends over 15 amino acids. Germline V gives CDR1 SSHAT, CDR2 FNYEAQ (reference sequence). The CDR3 protein is CASSFSGGAYNEQFF. CDR3 coding DNA: TGTGCTAGCAGCTTTAGCGGGGGGGCCTACAATGAGCAGTTCTTC.